One T cell receptor (beta chain) is described in this entry. This sample is drawn from a study of blood T cell repertoires in COVID-19. About the study: The samples span acute and convalescent COVID-19 from the United States, Italy and Spain.

Donors in Cohort 3 who had recovered were those with two negative PCRs, healthcare professional clearance, or resolution of their symptoms. Original analysis: Amplification from reference gene primers served as the basis for estimated nucleated cell counts. Generated by immunoSEQ multiplex PCR, the TCRdb table keeps only in-frame clones and is missing some. For V, J and clone size, that table is used; D and trimming come from the DNA. This table holds about 320,000 clones, over 80% found once. Trimming cost V 2 bases and J 3 bases, with 4 bases left between them. Germline loops: CDR1 SGHDN, CDR2 FVKESK. The CDR3 has 12 residues.

V and J are TRBV14 and TRBJ2-5; D ambiguous. The source is a young man who had recovered from COVID-19. The sequencing sample was made of PBMCs or T cells enriched from blood (not recorded which). CDR3 DNA: TGTGCCAGCAGCCAATATAAAGAGACCCAGTACTTC. It encodes CASSQYKETQYF.